This record concerns one T cell receptor beta chain sequence. The antigen remains unidentified. The sample comes from a study of monozygotic twins with inflammatory bowel disease. Whole-study findings and limits: No detectable difference in repertoire similarity separated concordant from discordant twins, possibly as a result of limited power.

Germline CDR1 MNHEY, CDR2 SVGEGT. The CDR3 extends over 15 amino acids. TCRdb re-called the 5' RACE reads and gives one entry per CDR3 protein, without DNA. The sample data list a few hundred thousand distinct CDR3 sequences. Sequenced: blood. The J gene is TRBJ1-5, the V gene TRBV6-2 or TRBV6-3; TCRdb names TRBD1, which stays unverified in the absence of DNA. This TCR came from a human donor with ulcerative colitis or Crohn's disease, or a healthy co-twin of an affected twin (not recorded which). CDR3 sequence: CASSPRGLGNQPQHF.